These 16 T cell receptor beta chains were all obtained from the same sample, sequenced in a study of T cells in Graves' hyperthyroidism and ophthalmopathy. Amplification of TCR beta CDR3 regions was performed using RNA transcripts as template. With the HTBI primer set, the TCR CDR3 went through a first round of RT-PCR. Via MiXCR, TCRdb re-called the multiplex PCR reads, giving one row per CDR3 protein. Among around 350,000 distinct CDR3 sequences listed, approximately 14% were seen once. Sequencing was carried out using blood. Every receptor here comes from a young woman with Graves' hyperthyroidism that later progressed to Graves' ophthalmopathy.

This chain links TRBV10-3 with TRBJ2-5; D unresolved. Germline CDR1 and CDR2: ENHRY and SYGVKD. There are 12 residues in the CDR3. V gave up 7 bases and J gave up 4 bases, with 10 bases separating them. The CDR3: CAIKNSTETQYF. For the CDR3, the DNA is TGTGCCATCAAGAATAGCACAGAGACCCAGTACTTC.

At least ten counts were recorded for this clonotype. The chain has TRBV6-1 and TRBJ1-3, with D possibly TRBD1 on 5 matching bases. Germline V lookup: CDR1 MNHNS, CDR2 SASEGT. The CDR3 runs to 16 residues. The V end lost 0 bases, the J end lost 4 bases, and 13 bases lay between the germline ends. CDR3: CASSEALRQGGNTIYF. The CDR3 nucleotides read TGTGCCAGCAGTGAAGCGCTCCGGCAGGGCGGAAACACCATATATTTT.

In regard to this clonotype: A much larger clone differs by one base, so this may be a read error. J is TRBJ2-1 and V is TRBV7-8; 9 bases align to TRBD1. Trimming at V came to 4 bases and at J to 0 bases, leaving 13 bases not matched to a gene. This CDR3 is built from 19 residues. The germline CDR1 and CDR2 sequences are SGHVS and FQNEAQ. CDR3 amino acids: CASSSGTGTTLSSYNEQFF. The DNA for the CDR3 is TGTGCCAGCAGCTCAGGGACAGGGACTACCCTGAGCTCCTACAATGAGCAGTTCTTC. The full variable domain, rest sourced from reference TRBV7-8 and TRBJ2-1, is GAGVSQSPRYKVAKRGQDVALRCDPISGHVSLFWYQQALGQGPEFLTYFQNEAQLDKSGLPSDRFFAERPEGSVSTLKIQRTQQEDSAVYLCASSSGTGTTLSSYNEQFFGPGTRLTVL.

This clonotype came up many times. The V call is TRBV5-1, the J call TRBJ1-1; 8 nucleotides match TRBD1. The CDR3 totals 22 residues. V shed 0 bases, J shed 0 bases, and the junction held 22 bases outside the gene matches. Per germline, CDR1 SGHRS and CDR2 YFSETQ. Here the CDR3 DNA reads TGCGCCAGCAGCTTGGTGGTCCTAACCAGGGGGCCTCTGGGGTCCATGAACACTGAAGCTTTCTTT. Its translation is CASSLVVLTRGPLGSMNTEAFF.

This clonotype was recorded many times. V usage is TRBV11-2 and J usage is TRBJ2-7, with 8 bases fitting TRBD1. Germline V lookup: CDR1 SGHAT, CDR2 FQNNGV. The V segment lost 4 bases and the J segment 0 bases; nucleotides outside the gene matches: 5. The length of the CDR3 is 15 residues. CDR3 sequence: CASSSDRVGSYEQYF. The DNA of the CDR3 is TGTGCCAGCAGCTCGGACAGGGTCGGCTCCTACGAGCAGTACTTC.

This clonotype was detected ten times or more. This sequence joins TRBV3-1 and TRBJ2-1; 8 bases line up with TRBD2. There are 19 residues in the CDR3. CDR1 is LGHDT, CDR2 YNNKEL, per germline (reference sequence). J lost 4 bases, V lost 0 bases, and 14 bases had no gene match. Here the CDR3 DNA reads TGTGCCAGCAGCCAAGACCATGGACTAGCAGTCGCCGGATACAATGAGCAGTTCTTC. Its protein product is CASSQDHGLAVAGYNEQFF.

With respect to this clonotype: Given a much more abundant clone one base away, this may be a read error. The V gene is TRBV12-3 or TRBV12-4, the J gene TRBJ2-2; TRBD2 matches 7 bases. This CDR3 comprises 18 residues. After removal of 6 bases from V and 4 bases from J, the junction contained 17 bases not matched to a gene. The CDR3 protein is CASRLRSGRALSTGELFF. DNA for the CDR3: TGTGCCAGCAGGTTACGCAGTGGGAGGGCCCTAAGCACCGGGGAGCTGTTTTTT.

The chain joins TRBV19 to TRBJ1-2; the match to TRBD1 covers 7 bases. V gave up 6 bases and J gave up 0 bases; unmatched junction bases: 4. This CDR3 contains 14 residues. The germline V gene has CDR1 LNHDA and CDR2 SQIVND (reference sequence). The CDR3 DNA sequence: TGTGCCAGTAGGAGGGACAGCCCTAACTATGGCTACACCTTC. It codes for CASRRDSPNYGYTF.

The chain links TRBV12-3 or TRBV12-4 to TRBJ1-6; 9 bases fit TRBD1. J gave up 7 bases and V 6 bases, and 7 bases lay outside the gene matches. The CDR3 contains 15 residues. The CDR3 loop reads CASSHRGQRNSPLHF. The CDR3 nucleotides read TGTGCCAGCAGCCACAGGGGGCAGCGGAATTCACCCCTCCACTTT.

This clonotype came up a few times. The chain joins TRBV27 to TRBJ2-3; TRBD2 is a possible D gene (5 bases). This CDR3 has 12 amino acids. Germline V gene data show CDR1 as MNHEY and CDR2 as SMNVEV (reference sequence). The germline V and J ends were trimmed by 6 bases and 6 bases, with 10 bases remaining between them. Here the CDR3 reads CASRGLSDTQYF. The CDR3 bases are TGTGCCAGCAGAGGACTTTCGGATACGCAGTATTTT.

This chain links TRBV15 with TRBJ2-2; D not certain. The CDR3 runs 14 residues. V was shortened by 0 bases and J by 1 base, with 3 bases between the two germline ends. Germline loops: CDR1 LNHNV, CDR2 YYDKDF (reference sequence). The CDR3 DNA sequence: TGTGCCACCAGCAGAGATTTGAACACCGGGGAGCTGTTTTTT. It specifies CATSRDLNTGELFF. Looking up the rest from reference TRBV15 and TRBJ2-2 gives the full variable domain: DAMVIQNPRYQVTQFGKPVTLSCSQTLNHNVMYWYQQKSSQAPKLLFHYYDKDFNNEADTPDNFQSRRPNTSFCFLDIRSPGLGDTAMYLCATSRDLNTGELFFGEGSRLTVL.

This clonotype was observed a single time. The chain carries TRBV12-3 or TRBV12-4 and TRBJ2-1; 8 positions match TRBD2. The CDR3 covers 14 residues. V gave up 5 bases and J gave up 5 bases; unmatched junction bases: 5. CDR3 in DNA: TGTGCCAGCAGTGATAGCGGGATCCACAATGAGCAGTTCTTC. This encodes CASSDSGIHNEQFF.

This clonotype has a count of ten or more. The CDR3 DNA reads TGTGCCACCAGAAAGGACAGGGGTCGCAATCAGCCCCAGCATTTT. The encoded protein is CATRKDRGRNQPQHF. The chain recombines TRBV15 with TRBJ1-5; 9 nucleotides agree with TRBD1. The CDR3 contains 15 residues. J gave up 2 bases and V 6 bases, and 5 bases lay outside the gene matches. Germline V CDR1 and CDR2: LNHNV, YYDKDF (reference sequence).

The chain has TRBV20-1 and TRBJ2-3, with 9 positions matching TRBD2. CDR1 and CDR2 from the germline V gene are DFQATT and SNEGSKA (reference sequence). V shed 4 bases and J 1 base; nucleotides not matched to a gene: 12. This CDR3 spans 17 amino acids. In DNA, the CDR3 is TGCAGTGCTACCACCAGGGTAGCGGGAGTGCGCACAGATACGCAGTATTTT. It is translated as CSATTRVAGVRTDTQYF.

The CDR3 region has the DNA TGTGCCAGCAGTTTCACAGGGGTGGCCACCTCCTACGAGCAGTACTTC. The encoded protein is CASSFTGVATSYEQYF. V is TRBV5-5 and J is TRBJ2-7; 7 nucleotides align to TRBD1. The CDR3 spans 16 residues. Germline V gene data show CDR1 as SGHKS and CDR2 as YYEKEE (reference sequence). Trimming at V came to 5 bases and at J to 0 bases, leaving 11 bases not matched to a gene.

There are many counts of this clonotype. The chain carries TRBV5-8 and TRBJ2-5; 7 positions match TRBD1. The CDR3 sequence is 14 residues long. Germline V gene data show CDR1 as SGHTS and CDR2 as YDEGEE. V shed 4 bases and J 2 bases; nucleotides not matched to a gene: 5. CDR3 loop: CASSLPGQQETQYF. For the CDR3, the DNA is TGTGCCAGCAGCCTCCCGGGACAGCAAGAGACCCAGTACTTC.